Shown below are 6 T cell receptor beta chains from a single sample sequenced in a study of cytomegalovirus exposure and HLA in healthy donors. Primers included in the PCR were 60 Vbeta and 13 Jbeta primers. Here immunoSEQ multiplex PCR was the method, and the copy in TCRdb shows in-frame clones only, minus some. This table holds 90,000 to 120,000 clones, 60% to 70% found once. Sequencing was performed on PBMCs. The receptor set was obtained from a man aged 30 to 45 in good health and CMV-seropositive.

CDR3 sequence: CASSRGAGNGNTIYF. In DNA form, the CDR3 reads TGTGCCAGCAGCCGGGGGGCAGGGAACGGAAACACCATATATTTT. The chain is built from TRBV5-4 and TRBJ1-3; D may be TRBD1 (6 bases). There are 15 residues in the CDR3. V was cut by 4 bases and J by 4 bases, with 15 bases left in between. Germline V gene data show CDR1 as SGHNT and CDR2 as YYREEE (reference sequence).

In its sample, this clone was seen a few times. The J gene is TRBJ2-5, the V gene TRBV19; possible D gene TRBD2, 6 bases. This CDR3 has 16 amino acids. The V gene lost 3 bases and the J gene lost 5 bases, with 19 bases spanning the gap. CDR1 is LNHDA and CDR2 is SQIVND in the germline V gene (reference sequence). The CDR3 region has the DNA TGTGCCAGTAGTATGGGGGAGGTGCCGTGGACGGAGACCCAGTACTTC. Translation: CASSMGEVPWTETQYF.

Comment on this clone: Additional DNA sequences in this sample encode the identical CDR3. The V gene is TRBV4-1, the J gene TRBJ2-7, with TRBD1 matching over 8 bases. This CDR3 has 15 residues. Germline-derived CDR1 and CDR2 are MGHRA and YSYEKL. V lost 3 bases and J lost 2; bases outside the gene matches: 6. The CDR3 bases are TGCGCCAGCAGCCAGTCCGGGACAGGAGCCTACGAGCAGTACTTC. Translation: CASSQSGTGAYEQYF.

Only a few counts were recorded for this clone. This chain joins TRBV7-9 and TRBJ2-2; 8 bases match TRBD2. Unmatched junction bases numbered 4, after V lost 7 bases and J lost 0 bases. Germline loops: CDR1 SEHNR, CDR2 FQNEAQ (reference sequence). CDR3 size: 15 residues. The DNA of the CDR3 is TGTGCCAGCACCCTAGCGGGCGCGAACACCGGGGAGCTGTTTTTT. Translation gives CASTLAGANTGELFF.

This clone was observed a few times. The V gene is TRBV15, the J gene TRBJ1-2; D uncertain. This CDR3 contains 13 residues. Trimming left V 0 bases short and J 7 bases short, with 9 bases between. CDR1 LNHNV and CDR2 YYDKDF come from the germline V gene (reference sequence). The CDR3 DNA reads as TGTGCCACCAGCAGAGATCCAGGATTTGGCTACACCTTC. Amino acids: CATSRDPGFGYTF.

CDR3 coding DNA: TGTGCCAGCAGCTTAAGTCCGGGACAGACGAACACCGGGGAGCTGTTTTTT. The encoded protein is CASSLSPGQTNTGELFF. The V and J genes are TRBV7-3 and TRBJ2-2; 7 nucleotides line up with TRBD1. The germline V gene has CDR1 SGHTA and CDR2 FQGTGA. The CDR3 has 17 amino acids. Unmatched junction bases numbered 5, after V lost 1 base and J lost 0 bases.